These T cell receptor beta chains were read from a single sample in a study of blood T cells in healthy people across ages. TCRdb fed the 5' RACE reads into MiXCR, producing one record per CDR3 protein. The repertoire holds some 760,000 distinct CDR3 sequences, with 25% as singletons. A further study also used this sample, focusing on T cells of mothers and their children.

The sample taken for sequencing was blood. The source of these receptors is a boy younger than 18 in good health. Both conserved end residues are part of each CDR3. A D gene is named only where the DNA matches it firmly. Clone size is shown for a subset of rows, as once, few, many or a class of expanded clone.

>.|TRBJ2-5|.|TRBV4-1|14
TGCGCCAGCAGCCAAGTTGAGCAGCAAGAGACCCAGTACTTC
CASSQVEQQETQYF
>.|TRBJ2-2|.|TRBV10-2|15
TGCGCCAGCAATACTGTCGACAGCCTCCCCGGGGAGCTGTTTTTT
CASNTVDSLPGELFF
>.|TRBJ2-4|.|TRBV27|16
TGTGCCAGCAGTACCTTACAGACTGTAGCCAAAAACATTCAGTACTTC
CASSTLQTVAKNIQYF
>.|TRBJ2-5|few|TRBV2|13
TGTGCCACCGCACCGAGGAGGGCAGAGACCCAGTACTTC
CATAPRRAETQYF
>.|TRBJ2-7|few|TRBV6-2/TRBV6-3|12
TGTGCCAGCAGAGACAAACCCTACGAGCAGTACTTC
CASRDKPYEQYF
>.|TRBJ2-7|.|TRBV12-5|15
TGTGCTAGTGGTTTGTCCGGGACACTGACCTACGAGCAGTACTTC
CASGLSGTLTYEQYF
>.|TRBJ2-7|few|TRBV20-1|15
TGCAGTGCTAGAGATCTTCGCCAGGGAAGCTACGAGCAGTACTTC
CSARDLRQGSYEQYF
>.|TRBJ2-1|few|TRBV29-1|13
TGCAGCGTTGTCCCGAATACCTACAATGAGCAGTTCTTC
CSVVPNTYNEQFF
>TRBD1|TRBJ1-5|few|TRBV28|15
TGTGCCAGCAGTTATCATCAGGGGGTGGGAGGGACCCAGCATTTT
CASSYHQGVGGTQHF
>.|TRBJ2-5|.|TRBV5-1|14
TGCGCCAGCAGCTCAACGCAGGGCCAAGAGACCCAGTACTTC
CASSSTQGQETQYF
>.|TRBJ1-2|few|TRBV6-5|13
TGCGCCAGCAGGCCAGGATCTAACTATGGCTACACCTTC
CASRPGSNYGYTF
>TRBD1|TRBJ2-1|.|TRBV29-1|14
TGCAGCGTTGAAGCCGGGACAGGGGGCGATGAGCAGTTCTTC
CSVEAGTGGDEQFF
>.|TRBJ1-5|.|TRBV12-3/TRBV12-4|14
TGTGCCAGCAACTCAGGCCAAGCAAATCAGCCCCAGCATTTT
CASNSGQANQPQHF
>.|TRBJ2-1|.|TRBV21-1|16
TGTGCCAGCAGCGACGGTGCTCTAGGGTCCTACAATGAGCAGTTCTTC
CASSDGALGSYNEQFF
>.|TRBJ2-7|few|TRBV11-2|12
TGTGCCAGCAGCTTAGAGGCGTCGGGGCAGTACTTC
CASSLEASGQYF
>TRBD2|TRBJ2-7|many|TRBV4-2|15
TGTGCCAGCAGCGGGACTCGGGCGGGGGGGCTCGAGCAGTACTTC
CASSGTRAGGLEQYF
>.|TRBJ2-1|.|TRBV3-1|11
TGTGCCAGCAGGGACGTCAATGAGCAGTTCTTC
CASRDVNEQFF
>.|TRBJ2-2|few|TRBV28|13
TGTGCCAGCAGGGGAGTGGCCACCGGGGAGCTGTTTTTT
CASRGVATGELFF
>TRBD1|TRBJ1-3|.|TRBV29-1|16
TGCAGCGTTGGAGGGACAGGGGGCGCCTCTGGAAACACCATATATTTT
CSVGGTGGASGNTIYF
>.|TRBJ1-4|.|TRBV12-3/TRBV12-4|15
TGTGCCAGCAGTGTCTACATGGAAACTAATGAAAAACTGTTTTTT
CASSVYMETNEKLFF
>.|TRBJ2-3|many|TRBV5-1|11
TGCGCCAGCAGCATCACAGATACGCAGTATTTT
CASSITDTQYF
>.|TRBJ2-1|few|TRBV24-1|14
TGTGCCACCAGTGATTTGTGGGAGAACAATGAGCAGTTCTTC
CATSDLWENNEQFF
>TRBD2|TRBJ2-1|.|TRBV29-1|12
TGCAGCGTTTCTAGCGGGGGAAATGAGCAGTTCTTC
CSVSSGGNEQFF
>TRBD2|TRBJ2-5|.|TRBV20-1|11
TGCAGTGGCCTAGCGGGATATGAGCAGTACTTC
CSGLAGYEQYF
>TRBD1|TRBJ2-7|.|TRBV7-9|14
TGTGCCAGCAGCGAGCCGGGACAGGGGTCCGAGCAGTACTTC
CASSEPGQGSEQYF
>.|TRBJ1-2|once|TRBV13|16
TGTGCCAGCAGCTTAAATTCAGGTGGACTTGACTATGGCTACACCTTC
CASSLNSGGLDYGYTF
>.|TRBJ1-1|.|TRBV3-1|12
TGTGCCAGCACCAGGGAAGGCACTGAAGCTTTCTTT
CASTREGTEAFF
>.|TRBJ2-3|few|TRBV21-1|14
TGTGCCAGCAGCAAAGTTGGAGTGACAGATACGCAGTATTTT
CASSKVGVTDTQYF
>.|TRBJ1-2|.|TRBV6-2/TRBV6-3|14
TGTGCCAGCAGTTACTCGTTGGAAAACTATGGCTACACCTTC
CASSYSLENYGYTF
>.|TRBJ2-5|few|TRBV6-1|13
TGTGCCAGCAGTGAAGGGGCCACGGCTGAGCAGTACTTC
CASSEGATAEQYF
>TRBD2|TRBJ2-2|.|TRBV9|18
TGTGCCAGCAACCAAGGGACTAGCGGGAGTGTTAACACCGGGGAGCTGTTTTTT
CASNQGTSGSVNTGELFF
>TRBD2|TRBJ2-1|few|TRBV3-1|16
TGTGCCAGCAGCCTACAGCGTTGGGGGGGGATAAATGAGCAGTTCTTC
CASSLQRWGGINEQFF
>.|TRBJ1-4|.|TRBV20-1|14
TGCAGTGCTCGGCTCAGGGTGGGGAGTGAAAAACTGTTTTTT
CSARLRVGSEKLFF
>.|TRBJ2-1|.|TRBV5-1|13
TGCGCCAGCAGCTTGGAGGGCCCTGTGGGGCAGTTCTTC
CASSLEGPVGQFF
>TRBD2|TRBJ2-5|.|TRBV5-1|15
TGCGCCAGCAGCTTGGTAGCGGGAGAACAAGAGACCCAGTACTTC
CASSLVAGEQETQYF
>.|TRBJ2-5|.|TRBV29-1|14
TGCAGCGGCAAAACTAGTAAAAACGGAGAGACCCAGTACTTC
CSGKTSKNGETQYF
>.|TRBJ2-6|few|TRBV2|16
TGTGCCAGCAGTTCCCGGGCCGACTCTGGGGCCAACGTCCTGACTTTC
CASSSRADSGANVLTF
>.|TRBJ2-5|.|TRBV2|19
TGTGCCAGCAGTGAAGGACCGCGACGGGACTTCCCTCTACAAGAGACCCAGTACTTC
CASSEGPRRDFPLQETQYF
>.|TRBJ1-4|few|TRBV29-1|10
TGCAGCGCCTGGATGGGAAAACTGTTTTTT
CSAWMGKLFF
>TRBD1|TRBJ1-5|few|TRBV28|15
TGTGCCAGCAGTTTTGAGAGGACAGGTAATCAGCCCCAGCATTTT
CASSFERTGNQPQHF
>.|TRBJ2-2|.|TRBV11-2|20
TGTGCCAGCAGCTTAGGCGGTTTCGGTCTAGAGCTTTTCGACACCGGGGAGCTGTTTTTT
CASSLGGFGLELFDTGELFF
>TRBD1|TRBJ2-1|.|TRBV12-3/TRBV12-4|13
TGTGCCAGTCACCAGGGGGCCTACAATGAGCAGTTCTTC
CASHQGAYNEQFF
>.|TRBJ1-1|few|TRBV2|15
TGTGCCAGCAGTGAAGTTCAGGGCGCGGGCACTGAAGCTTTCTTT
CASSEVQGAGTEAFF
>.|TRBJ2-7|.|TRBV29-1|12
TGCAGCGTTGAAGTGGATACCTACGAGCAGTACTTC
CSVEVDTYEQYF
>TRBD2|TRBJ2-7|.|TRBV28|16
TGTGCCAGCAGTTTACGAAGCGGGGGGGCATGGAACGAGCAGTACTTC
CASSLRSGGAWNEQYF
>.|TRBJ1-5|few|TRBV15|13
TGTGCCACCAGCAGAGATTTGGGACAGCCCCAGCATTTT
CATSRDLGQPQHF
>TRBD2|TRBJ2-5|few|TRBV29-1|15
TGCAGCGTCGCACGACGACTAGCGGATCAAGAGACCCAGTACTTC
CSVARRLADQETQYF
>.|TRBJ2-5|.|TRBV7-2|14
TGTGCCAGCAGCTTACGGCGGTACCAAGAGACCCAGTACTTC
CASSLRRYQETQYF
>.|TRBJ2-1|few|TRBV29-1|13
TGCAGCGCACCTCCTCGGGGGTACAATGAGCAGTTCTTC
CSAPPRGYNEQFF
>.|TRBJ2-5|few|TRBV5-1|16
TGCGCCAGCAGCTTGTCCGGGACTCAGGGCGGGGAGACCCAGTACTTC
CASSLSGTQGGETQYF
>.|TRBJ2-5|.|TRBV6-2/TRBV6-3|14
TGTGCCAGCGGAGCGGCAGGGCGGGAAGAGACCCAGTACTTC
CASGAAGREETQYF
>.|TRBJ2-7|.|TRBV3-1|15
TGTGCCAGCAGAGACCGGGACATGGCCAATTTCGAGCAGTACTTC
CASRDRDMANFEQYF
>.|TRBJ1-6|many|TRBV28|17
TGTGCCAGCAGCTATACCATCAGGGGTCAGTGGGATTCACCCCTCCACTTT
CASSYTIRGQWDSPLHF
>.|TRBJ2-1|.|TRBV27|13
TGTGCCAGCAGTTTGCTAGCTAACAATGAGCAGTTCTTC
CASSLLANNEQFF
>TRBD1|TRBJ1-2|few|TRBV6-6|13
TGTGCCAGCAGTCCAGGGGGCTCGGTTGGCTACACCTTC
CASSPGGSVGYTF
>.|TRBJ1-1|.|TRBV6-1|15
TGTGCCAGCACATATACCTCCGATAGGGACACTGAAGCTTTCTTT
CASTYTSDRDTEAFF
>.|TRBJ2-7|.|TRBV5-1|14
TGCGCCAGCAGCTTGGATGGGGCAAGGAACGAGCAGTACTTC
CASSLDGARNEQYF
>TRBD2|TRBJ2-5|few|TRBV7-2|13
TGTGCCAGCAGCGAACGGGGGGTCGAGACCCAGTACTTC
CASSERGVETQYF
>TRBD2|TRBJ2-7|.|TRBV3-1|15
TGTGCCAGCAGTCAAACGACTAGCGGGATACACGAGCAGTACTTC
CASSQTTSGIHEQYF
>TRBD1|TRBJ1-6|few|TRBV28|15
TGTGCCAGCAGTTTAACAGGGGGCCCCAATTCACCCCTCCACTTT
CASSLTGGPNSPLHF